This T cell receptor (beta chain) is from a study of blood T cell repertoires in COVID-19. In the authors' workflow: For nucleated cells, counts were estimated from reference gene primer amplification. The method was immunoSEQ multiplex PCR; TCRdb's version includes in-frame clones alone and lacks a portion of them. V and J calls and clone size are copied from that table; D and trimming were computed from the DNA. The repertoire holds more than 85,000 clones, with 87% as singletons. The V end lost 1 base, the J end lost 3 bases, and 12 bases lay between the germline ends. CDR1 and CDR2 (germline): MDHEN, SYDVKM. The CDR3 covers 15 residues.

Source material: peripheral blood. The chain employs TRBV28 and TRBJ1-1; no clear D. The sequence was collected from a human donor in a cohort sampled during active COVID-19. CDR3 in DNA: TGTGCCAGCAGTTTATCGGCGGGTGGGGACACTGAAGCTTTCTTT. It yields the protein CASSLSAGGDTEAFF.